These T cell receptor beta chains were read from a single sample in a study of CD8+CD57+ T cells in acquired aplastic anemia. Using its own MiXCR run on the reads, TCRdb lists one record per CDR3 protein. This sample carries around 170,000 distinct CDR3 sequences, 48% of them seen once, and the ten largest clones take about 9.5%. Material for sequencing was sorted CD4+, CD8+, or CD8+CD57+ T cells (not recorded which) from PBMCs. These receptors came from a human donor with aplastic anemia. The CDR3 runs from the conserved cysteine through the conserved F or W. The D gene is left open where the match is weak. Clone size is stated in some rows and not others, as once, few, many or a class when expanded.

length	V	size	D	J	CDR3	DNA
12	TRBV9	many	-	TRBJ1-1	CASSAINTEAFF	TGTGCCAGCAGCGCTATTAACACTGAAGCTTTCTTT
15	TRBV7-3	few	TRBD1	TRBJ1-2	CASSPYPGQGVRYTF	TGTGCCAGCAGCCCGTACCCGGGACAGGGCGTGCGCTACACCTTC
17	TRBV5-1	few	-	TRBJ1-1	CASSLFGGPGGYTEAFF	TGCGCCAGCAGCTTGTTTGGTGGCCCCGGCGGTTACACTGAAGCTTTCTTT
15	TRBV7-2	many	-	TRBJ2-5	CASSPQVRAGETQYF	TGTGCCAGCAGCCCTCAAGTAAGGGCGGGAGAGACCCAGTACTTC
14	TRBV9	many	TRBD1	TRBJ1-1	CASSTQGAGAEAFF	TGTGCCAGCAGCACCCAGGGGGCGGGGGCTGAAGCTTTCTTT
16	TRBV6-5	-	-	TRBJ1-1	CASSSLGKRLNTEAFF	TGTGCCAGCAGTTCCTTGGGAAAGAGATTGAACACTGAAGCTTTCTTT
16	TRBV15	-	TRBD2	TRBJ2-7	CATSPPARESSYEQYF	TGTGCCACCAGCCCCCCGGCGCGGGAGAGCTCCTACGAGCAGTACTTC
15	TRBV5-8	-	-	TRBJ2-1	CASSLGPISYNEQFF	TGTGCCAGCAGCTTGGGTCCCATCTCCTACAATGAGCAGTTCTTC
13	TRBV29-1	-	TRBD1	TRBJ2-1	CSVTGPTYNEQFF	TGCAGCGTGACAGGGCCCACCTACAATGAGCAGTTCTTC
14	TRBV10-3	few	-	TRBJ2-7	CAISGTPVSYEQYF	TGTGCCATCAGCGGGACACCAGTCAGCTACGAGCAGTACTTC
15	TRBV14	many	TRBD1	TRBJ2-2	CASSLGQRNTGELFF	TGTGCCAGCAGCCTGGGACAGCGAAACACCGGGGAGCTGTTTTTT
14	TRBV5-4	many	TRBD1	TRBJ1-2	CASRPDRDVYGYTF	TGTGCCAGCAGACCTGACAGGGACGTCTATGGCTACACCTTC
14	TRBV2	few	-	TRBJ1-6	CASSEDYANSPLHF	TGTGCCAGCAGTGAAGACTATGCGAATTCACCCCTCCACTTT
12	TRBV9	-	-	TRBJ1-2	CASSLTQYGYTF	TGTGCCAGCAGCCTGACCCAGTATGGCTACACCTTC
14	TRBV20-1	-	TRBD2	TRBJ2-5	CSARIGGGQETQYF	TGCAGTGCTAGAATCGGCGGGGGGCAAGAGACCCAGTACTTC
12	TRBV9	-	-	TRBJ2-7	CASSVDSYEQYF	TGTGCCAGCAGCGTAGATTCCTACGAGCAGTACTTC
15	TRBV15	-	-	TRBJ2-5	CATSRDQGPQETQYF	TGTGCCACCAGCAGAGATCAGGGGCCCCAAGAGACCCAGTACTTC
14	TRBV10-3	many	TRBD2	TRBJ2-1	CAISTSGRDGEQFF	TGTGCCATCAGTACTAGCGGGAGAGACGGTGAGCAGTTCTTC
14	TRBV28	few	-	TRBJ1-2	CASSDLMDIYGYTF	TGTGCCAGCAGTGATCTGATGGATATCTATGGCTACACCTTC
14	TRBV10-1	-	TRBD2	TRBJ2-1	CASSVAGPYNEQFF	TGCGCCAGCAGTGTAGCGGGCCCCTACAATGAGCAGTTCTTC
11	TRBV7-3	-	-	TRBJ1-1	CASKRGTEAFF	TGTGCCAGCAAGAGGGGCACTGAAGCTTTCTTT
13	TRBV19	-	-	TRBJ1-1	CASTPDVNTEAFF	TGTGCCAGTACCCCGGATGTGAACACTGAAGCTTTCTTT
13	TRBV6-1	many	-	TRBJ1-6	CASSTSRFSPLHF	TGTGCCAGCAGCACATCTAGGTTTTCACCCCTCCACTTT
15	TRBV7-9	many	TRBD1	TRBJ1-2	CASSLPGTGSHGYTF	TGTGCCAGCAGCTTACCCGGGACAGGGAGCCATGGCTACACCTTC
14	TRBV6-1	-	-	TRBJ2-3	CASSPTWKADTQYF	TGTGCCAGCAGTCCAACATGGAAGGCAGATACGCAGTATTTT
16	TRBV11-2	-	-	TRBJ2-7	CASIPVGAMGSYEQYF	TGTGCCAGCATCCCGGTAGGGGCCATGGGCTCCTACGAGCAGTACTTC
9	TRBV6-5	many	-	TRBJ2-5	CASLMTQYF	TGTGCCAGTCTAATGACCCAGTACTTC
14	TRBV20-1	-	-	TRBJ1-2	CSARDRWDIYGYTF	TGCAGTGCTAGAGATCGTTGGGACATATATGGCTACACCTTC
15	TRBV12-3/TRBV12-4	many	TRBD1	TRBJ1-3	CASSADRSSGNTIYF	TGTGCCAGCAGCGCGGACAGGTCTTCTGGAAACACCATATATTTT
15	TRBV15	once	-	TRBJ2-1	CATSRDRSSYNEQFF	TGTGCCACCAGCAGAGACAGGAGCTCCTACAATGAGCAGTTCTTC
18	TRBV10-1	-	TRBD2	TRBJ2-7	CASSAIARREGRAYEQYF	TGCGCCAGCAGTGCAATAGCGAGGCGGGAGGGCCGGGCCTACGAGCAGTACTTC
15	TRBV2	-	TRBD1	TRBJ1-2	CASSDSWQGAAGYTF	TGTGCCAGCAGTGATTCATGGCAGGGGGCCGCAGGCTACACCTTC
18	TRBV11-2	many	TRBD2	TRBJ2-1	CASTSSGSVMSSYNEQFF	TGTGCCAGCACAAGTAGCGGGAGCGTGATGAGCTCCTACAATGAGCAGTTCTTC
18	TRBV25-1	-	-	TRBJ2-7	CASSVGTWQGTLHYEQYF	TGTGCCAGCAGTGTGGGGACTTGGCAGGGGACCCTTCACTACGAGCAGTACTTC
14	TRBV2	-	-	TRBJ2-5	CASRSTGEGETQYF	TGTGCCAGCAGATCTACAGGGGAGGGAGAGACCCAGTACTTC
16	TRBV7-8	-	TRBD1	TRBJ2-7	CASSLLSGQGAYEQYF	TGTGCCAGCAGCTTATTATCTGGACAGGGGGCTTACGAGCAGTACTTC
15	TRBV12-3/TRBV12-4	many	-	TRBJ1-3	CASSPQGQRGNTIYF	TGTGCCAGCAGTCCCCAGGGCCAACGGGGAAACACCATATATTTT
13	TRBV6-1	few	TRBD1	TRBJ1-6	CASKTGEGSPLHF	TGTGCCAGCAAAACAGGGGAGGGTTCACCCCTCCACTTT
12	TRBV29-1	once	TRBD1	TRBJ2-1	CSGGRQGREQFF	TGCAGCGGGGGCAGACAGGGCAGGGAGCAGTTCTTC